The next 28 T cell receptor beta chains were all read from a single sample in a study of tumor and adjacent non-tumor tissue in lung cancer. TCRbeta libraries were built with three rounds of nested PCR, modified from ARM-PCR. TCRdb fed the multiplex PCR reads into MiXCR, producing one record per CDR3 protein. The sample has 98,000 or so distinct CDR3 sequences; approximately 80% are singletons. RNA was extracted from bulk tissue without any cell sorting. More than 3 cm separated this lung sample from the edge of the tumor. Sequenced material: distant non-tumor lung tissue. The receptor source for this set is a man in his sixties with small cell lung cancer.

Concerning this clonotype: A read error may produce the germline difference seen at one junction end. The gene calls are TRBV5-5 and TRBJ1-3; weak D call: TRBD1 (6 bases). This CDR3 comprises 15 residues. Germline CDR1 is SGHKS and CDR2 is YYEKEE (reference sequence). This chain's CDR3 is CASSPAQGDGDTIYF. CDR3 DNA: TGTGCCAGCAGCCCGGCACAGGGAGATGGAGACACCATATATTTT.

This clonotype has a count of ten or more. This chain connects TRBV2 to TRBJ2-1, with D perhaps given as TRBD1 or TRBD2 (6 bases each). Germline assignment: CDR1 SNHLY and CDR2 FYNNEI. With 6 bases removed from V and 2 bases from J, the gap between germline ends came to 17 bases. This CDR3 is 16 amino acids long. The CDR3 coding sequence is TGTGCCAGCAGGGCTCCGGGGGCTTCCACCTACAATGAGCAGTTCTTC. Translating gives CASRAPGASTYNEQFF.

Details on this clonotype: No conserved phenylalanine or tryptophan is present at the end of the CDR3, so a read error is the likely explanation. The gene calls are TRBV4-1 and TRBJ1-2, with unresolved D. CDR3 size: 15 residues. Trimming shortened V by 7 bases and J by 2 bases, and 17 bases separated the two germline ends. Germline CDR1 MGHRA, CDR2 YSYEKL. In nucleotides, the CDR3 is TGCGCCAGCAACCCTCCCGGACGGATAAACTATGGCTACACCATC. This codes for CASNPPGRINYGYTI.

The gene calls are TRBV6-5 and TRBJ2-7; the match to TRBD2 covers 8 bases. The CDR3 extends over 16 amino acids. Trimming at V came to 2 bases and at J to 4 bases, leaving 10 bases not matched to a gene. The germline CDR1 and CDR2 sequences are MNHEY and SVGAGI. CDR3 protein: CASSYTSGVVKYEQYF. The CDR3 DNA reads TGTGCCAGCAGTTACACTAGCGGAGTAGTAAAGTACGAGCAGTACTTC.

Notes on this clonotype: This may be a read error, as it is one base from a much larger clone. This sequence joins TRBV6-4 and TRBJ2-2; 8 nucleotides match TRBD2. This CDR3 region has 15 residues. From germline, CDR1 is MRHNA and CDR2 SNTAGT. CDR3 protein: CAGSAGTSDTGELFF. In nucleotides, the CDR3 is TGTGCCGGCAGCGCCGGGACTAGTGACACCGGGGAGCTGTTTTTT.

Details on this clonotype: The junction differs from germline at one of its ends, possibly a read error. This chain uses TRBV5-6 with TRBJ2-5, with D tentatively TRBD2 (6 bases). CDR1 SGHDT and CDR2 YYEEEE come from the germline V gene. This CDR3 spans 13 amino acids. The CDR3 sequence is CVSSLRIREIQYF. CDR3 bases: TGTGTCAGTAGCTTGAGAATTCGGGAGATCCAGTACTTC.

The chain joins TRBV6-5 to TRBJ2-1, with D unclear. With 7 bases removed from V and 2 bases from J, the gap between germline ends came to 18 bases. CDR1 is MNHEY, CDR2 SVGAGI, per germline. CDR3 length equals 16 residues. CDR3 nucleotides: TGTGCCAGCACCTTACGAGCAGCAAGCCCCTACAATGAGCAGTTCTTC. It specifies CASTLRAASPYNEQFF.

A word on this clonotype: This clone may be a read error of a much larger clone one base away. The gene calls are TRBV24-1 and TRBJ2-1; the D gene is possibly TRBD1 (6 bases). Trimming pared 3 bases from V and 9 bases from J, leaving 11 bases between. From germline, CDR1 is KGHDR and CDR2 SFDVKD. The CDR3 is 13 residues long. CDR3 coding DNA: TGTGCCACCAGTGATGGGACACGCGGTGAGCAGTTCTTC. Encoded protein: CATSDGTRGEQFF.

Worth noting for this clonotype: A junction boundary mismatches the germline segment, possibly from a read error. The chain recombines TRBV20-1 with TRBJ1-2, with unresolved D. This CDR3 is built from 12 residues. In germline, CDR1 is DFQATT, CDR2 SNEGSKA (reference sequence). The CDR3 reads CGAQTETRGYTF. DNA for the CDR3: TGCGGTGCTCAAACCGAGACGAGGGGCTACACCTTC.

V and J are TRBV7-9 and TRBJ2-7, with a weak D call TRBD1 (6 bases). The germline gives CDR1 SEHNR, CDR2 FQNEAQ (reference sequence). The CDR3 covers 13 residues. As DNA, the CDR3 is TGTGGCAACAGCTATAGGGGGACCTACGAGCAGTACGTC. It specifies CGNSYRGTYEQYV.

A note on this clonotype: The junction differs from germline at one of its ends, possibly a read error. The chain recombines TRBV9 with TRBJ2-1, with 7 bases identical to TRBD2. The CDR3 contains 16 residues. Germline V CDR1 and CDR2: SGDLS, YYNGEE. The CDR3, as DNA: TGTGCCAGCAGCTCCCGGACTAGAGGGGTCGCCAATGAGCAGCTCTTC. This translates into CASSSRTRGVANEQLF.

Regarding this clonotype: Germline and junction disagree at one end, which may indicate a read error. This chain connects TRBV10-3 to TRBJ2-3; D is perhaps TRBD2 (6 bases). Germline V gene lookup returns CDR1 ENHRY and CDR2 SYGVKD. This CDR3 region has 13 residues. The CDR3 loop reads CAIKGTSTDTHYF. The DNA of the CDR3 is TGTGCCATCAAGGGCACTAGCACAGATACGCATTATTTT.

As regards this clonotype: A much larger clone differs from this one at a single base, so this may be a read error. V and J are TRBV12-3 or TRBV12-4 and TRBJ1-3, with TRBD1 matching over 7 bases. This CDR3 contains 13 residues. For the CDR3, the DNA is TGTGTCAGCAGTCGGACAGGAGGAAACACCATATATTTT. It codes for CVSSRTGGNTIYF.

With regard to this clonotype: Given a much more abundant clone one base away, this may be a read error. The chain recombines TRBV20-1 with TRBJ2-1; 7 positions match TRBD2. The CDR3 covers 13 residues. From germline, CDR1 is DFQATT and CDR2 SNEGSKA (reference sequence). The ends lost 6 bases at V and 5 bases at J; junction bases unmatched: 7. For the CDR3, the DNA is TGCAGTGCCCCGGGACTAACGGACAATGAGCAGTTCTTC. This translates into CSAPGLTDNEQFF.

The chain is built from TRBV29-1 and TRBJ2-7; TRBD1 matches 7 bases. Germline V gene sequence: CDR1 SQVTM, CDR2 ANQGSEA. This CDR3 has 13 amino acids. CDR3 nucleotides: TGCAGGGTTCCCGGGACAGTTACCTACGAGCAGTATGTC. Its translation is CRVPGTVTYEQYV.

In its sample, this clonotype was seen a few times. This clone may be a read error of a much larger clone one base away. The genes are TRBV6-1 and TRBJ2-4, with 9 bases identical to TRBD1. The germline CDR1 and CDR2 sequences are MNHNS and SASEGT. The ends lost 10 bases at V and 3 bases at J; junction bases unmatched: 7. CDR3 length: 14 amino acids. Here the CDR3 DNA reads TGTGCCAACAGGGGGCAGGGGAGCAAAAACATTCAGTACTTC. Protein: CANRGQGSKNIQYF.

Of note for this clonotype: One base away lies a much larger clone, so this may be a sequencing read error. The V call is TRBV2, the J call TRBJ2-1; D remains ambiguous. This CDR3 has 11 amino acids. The V gene's germline CDR1 is SNHLY and CDR2 FYNNEI. The ends were cut back, 2 bases at V and 9 bases at J, with 5 bases in the middle. The CDR3 is CASSEYSEQFF. The CDR3 DNA reads TGTGCCAGCAGTGAATATAGTGAGCAGTTCTTC.

Note on this clonotype: This likely comes from a read error, as the CDR3 has no conserved phenylalanine or tryptophan at its end. V and J are TRBV6-1 and TRBJ2-7; TRBD1 agrees at 7 bases. CDR3 length: 15 residues. Germline V gives CDR1 MNHNS, CDR2 SASEGT. The CDR3 DNA reads as TGTGCCAGTAGTGAAAGGGACAGCCACACCTACGAGCAGTACTTA. This translates into CASSERDSHTYEQYL.

A note on this clonotype: A junction end diverges from the germline sequence, so it may reflect a read error. V usage is TRBV5-8 and J usage is TRBJ2-5, with 8 bases fitting TRBD1. Germline V lookup: CDR1 SGHTS, CDR2 YDEGEE. The CDR3 totals 13 residues. The CDR3 is CAGSPTGGESQYF. DNA for the CDR3: TGTGCCGGCAGCCCAACAGGGGGAGAGTCCCAGTACTTT.

The sample holds many counts of this clonotype. The rearrangement uses TRBV20-1 and TRBJ2-4, with unresolved D. With 4 bases removed from V and 9 bases from J, the gap between germline ends came to 16 bases. CDR3 length: 13 amino acids. Germline loops: CDR1 DFQATT, CDR2 SNEGSKA (reference sequence). The CDR3 region is CSANLKGLGIQYF. DNA for the CDR3: TGCAGTGCTAATCTTAAGGGCCTAGGCATTCAGTACTTC.

Of note for this clonotype: Compared with germline, one end of the junction differs, possibly owing to a read error. The chain recombines TRBV6-4 with TRBJ2-1; TRBD2 is a possible D gene (5 bases). CDR1 and CDR2 (germline): MRHNA, SNTAGT. The CDR3 runs to 13 residues. The CDR3 protein is CVSSDEGYGKQFF. DNA of the CDR3: TGTGTCAGCAGTGACGAGGGTTATGGTAAGCAGTTCTTC.

This clonotype was detected only once. This chain connects TRBV5-4 to TRBJ2-7, with D hard to call. CDR1 and CDR2 from the germline V gene are SGHNT and YYREEE (reference sequence). Between the trimmed V and J ends, which lost 0 bases and 6 bases, there was a span of 16 bases. The CDR3 loop spans 15 amino acids. CDR3 in amino acids: CASSLVRKTVSEQYF. The CDR3, as DNA: TGTGCCAGCAGCTTGGTCAGGAAGACGGTCAGCGAGCAGTACTTC.

To note about this clonotype: Germline and junction disagree at one end, which may indicate a read error. The chain is built from TRBV20-1 and TRBJ2-1; TRBD1 or TRBD2 may be the D gene (5 bases each). The CDR3 covers 15 residues. Germline-derived CDR1 and CDR2 are DFQATT and SNEGSKA (reference sequence). CDR3 sequence: CCARVRAGWLGEQFF. CDR3 nucleotide sequence: TGCTGTGCTAGAGTGAGGGCAGGGTGGCTGGGCGAGCAGTTCTTC.

Points on this clonotype: The junction shows a germline mismatch at one end, possibly a read error. The chain carries TRBV6-1 and TRBJ2-7; D may be TRBD2 (5 bases). This CDR3 contains 15 residues. The germline V gene encodes CDR1 MNHNS and CDR2 SASEGT. Here the CDR3 reads CVSSEVGGSPYVQYF. The CDR3 DNA follows: TGTGTCAGCAGTGAAGTCGGAGGTTCCCCCTACGTGCAGTACTTC.

With respect to this clonotype: At one boundary the junction diverges from the germline segment, which might be a read error. This chain uses TRBV5-1 with TRBJ2-1, with D hard to call. The CDR3 extends over 17 amino acids. In germline, CDR1 is SGHRS, CDR2 YFSETQ. The DNA for the CDR3 is TGCGCCACCAGCACTGGGGAACGGCTAGTGGGTTACAATGTGCAGTTCTTC. It yields the protein CATSTGERLVGYNVQFF. Based on the CDR3 plus reference TRBV5-1 and TRBJ2-1, the full variable domain is KAGVTQTPRYLIKTRGQQVTLSCSPISGHRSVSWYQQTPGQGLQFLFEYFSETQRNKGNFPGRFSGRQFSNSRSEMNVSTLELGDSALYLCATSTGERLVGYNVQFFGPGTRLTVL.

This chain joins TRBV28 and TRBJ2-2, with D maybe TRBD2 (5 bases). The ends were cut back, 5 bases at V and 1 base at J, with 11 bases in the middle. The CDR3 contains 15 residues. Looked up from germline, CDR1 is MDHEN and CDR2 is SYDVKM. The CDR3 DNA reads as TGTGCCAGCAGTATAGTAGAGGGGAACACCGGGGAGCTGTTTTTT. Protein product: CASSIVEGNTGELFF.

The V gene is TRBV20-1, the J gene TRBJ2-1; TRBD2 aligns across 9 bases. The J call may be mistaken, given a closer DNA end match to TRBJ2-7. The germline CDR1 and CDR2 sequences are DFQATT and SNEGSKA (reference sequence). There are 16 residues in the CDR3. The DNA for the CDR3 is TGCAGTGCTAGTCGTAGCGGGAGTGAGTTTGGGAATGAGCAGTACTTC. Its translation is CSASRSGSEFGNEQYF.

With regard to this clonotype: A junction boundary mismatches the germline segment, possibly from a read error. The chain uses TRBV6-5 and TRBJ2-2, with D perhaps being TRBD1 or TRBD2 (5 bases each). The CDR3 consists of 13 residues. Germline V gene lookup returns CDR1 MNHEY and CDR2 SVGAGI. CDR3 sequence: CSSARDRTGELFF. Here the CDR3 DNA reads TGTTCCAGTGCCAGGGACCGCACCGGGGAGCTGTTTTTT.